This record concerns one TCR beta chain sequence. The antigen it recognizes is unknown. No qualities accompany the bases; no much larger clone lies one base away. Based on the germline V gene, the CDR1 and CDR2 sequences are SGHRS and YFSETQ. V is clipped by 4 bases and J by 4 bases, and the sequence between their germline boundaries is 17 bases long. Counted from cysteine to phenylalanine, this CDR3 has 16 amino acids. Just CDR3 DNA is preserved here, 48 bases in frame from base 1. The data belong to a study of neurological immune-mediated disorders (dated by TCRdb to between 2017 and 2020). About the study as a whole: Among the 35 or so multiple sclerosis patients, relapsing-remitting MS was present in some 30 and secondary progressive MS was present in 3. Peripheral blood TCR-beta repertoires from patients with HTLV-I-associated myelopathy (HAM/TSP), patients with multiple sclerosis, and healthy controls were compared in the study using UMI-based sequencing. The cohort was made up of 68 subjects, consisting of roughly 14 HAM/TSP patients, about 34 multiple sclerosis patients and around 20 healthy controls. The 90 to 110 TCR-beta libraries covered PBMC samples along with longitudinal samples, technical triplicates, and paired sorted CD4+ and CD8+ T-cell subsets. Here is what the overall study found, with its caveats: Expanded clones from different subjects shared no identical CDR3 amino acid sequences, which suggests that TCR-beta repertoires were private in all groups. The MS cluster was not associated with any clinical or MRI features, and the authors stated that larger cohorts are needed. TCR clonal expansion was greatest in HAM/TSP patients and smallest in MS patients, who ranked below even healthy controls. In phylogenetic analysis, the repertoires of 18 of 34 MS patients grouped into a cluster of related CDR3 sequences, which suggests a possible signature at the repertoire level.

Libraries from unsorted PBMCs were made from 2 million PBMCs kept in RNAlater at -80 degrees C until RNA extraction. Multiple sclerosis patients were enrolled in a US clinical protocol evaluating disease progression by magnetic resonance imaging. PBMCs were separated from peripheral blood using Ficoll-Hypaque density gradient centrifugation and then cryopreserved in liquid nitrogen. To synthesize cDNA, template-switch 5'RACE was performed with a primer carrying a 10-nucleotide random unique molecular identifier so that each TCR transcript was tagged. Every sequencing run covered 15-18 subjects and yielded more than 180 million TCR-beta sequences. Total RNA was extracted with the RNeasy kit. The KAPA Real-time Library Amplification kit was used to amplify TCR-beta VDJ regions with primers targeting the TCR constant region and the 5'RACE anchor. Sample indexes and Illumina adaptors were added in a first PCR, and a second PCR then increased library yield. After Ampure bead purification, the TCR product of roughly 650 bp was size-selected on a 2% E-gel SizeSelection system. Before pooling, libraries had their quality checked on a Bioanalyzer, their concentration measured with Qubit, and their quantity determined with the Kapa Library Quantification kit. Libraries were sequenced paired-end 2 x 150 bp on an Illumina HiSeq 2500. To increase sequence diversity, roughly 23-30% phiX was spiked into each library pool. The study's processing was this. Quality-filtered reads were processed with the UMI-based MiGEC pipeline, and over 85% of raw TCR sequences were removed by the MiGEC pipeline during error correction. VDJ genes were aligned to IMGT germline references, and each clonotype was defined by a unique CDR3 amino acid sequence together with V-J genes. Clonal expansion, Shannon diversity, and CDR3 relatedness (CalcPairwiseDistances, ClusterSamples) were evaluated with VDJtools, and phylogenetic trees were built with CLCbio workbench. Clones with at least 8 unique UMIs were defined as expanded, with this threshold being based on coefficient-of-variation modelling across technical triplicates. TCRdb trimmed the raw reads at Q25, called clones with MiXCR and kept productive beta chains. Each record represents a unique CDR3 protein, reported with the most common genes and DNA among its rows. For this entry, the V and J calls and clone size follow TCRdb and not the study's own pipeline. This sample comprises tens of thousands of distinct CDR3 sequences, about 4.9% of them detected only once. Of the sample, less than 8% falls within the top ten clones.

The receptor was derived from a man aged 30 to 45 with multiple sclerosis. The rearranged chain carries TRBV5-1 and TRBJ2-2; no D segment can be confidently identified. The sequencing sample was made of PBMCs. The CDR3 sequence is CASSPFPWVSTGELFF. The DNA sequence is given as TGCGCCAGCAGCCCCTTTCCTTGGGTATCCACCGGGGAGCTGTTTTTT.